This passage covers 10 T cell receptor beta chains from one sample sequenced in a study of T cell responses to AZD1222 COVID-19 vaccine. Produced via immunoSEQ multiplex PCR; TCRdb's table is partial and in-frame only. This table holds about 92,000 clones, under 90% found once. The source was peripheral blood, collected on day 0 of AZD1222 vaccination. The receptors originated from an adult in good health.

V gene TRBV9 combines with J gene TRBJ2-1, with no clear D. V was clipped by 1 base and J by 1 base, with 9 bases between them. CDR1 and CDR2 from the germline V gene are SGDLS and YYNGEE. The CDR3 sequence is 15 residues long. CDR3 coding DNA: TGTGCCAGCAGCGTACTTGCAGGTTCCTACAATGAGCAGTTCTTC. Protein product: CASSVLAGSYNEQFF.

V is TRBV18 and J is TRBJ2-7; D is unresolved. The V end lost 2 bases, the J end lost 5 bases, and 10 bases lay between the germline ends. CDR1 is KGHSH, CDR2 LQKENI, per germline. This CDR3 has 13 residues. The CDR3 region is CASSPDFLDEQYF. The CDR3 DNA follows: TGTGCCAGCTCACCAGATTTTTTGGACGAGCAGTACTTC.

The chain's CDR3 is CASRGGGYEQYF. The CDR3 nucleotides read TGTGCCAGCAGAGGAGGGGGCTACGAGCAGTACTTC. J is TRBJ2-7 and V is TRBV6-5, with D possibly being TRBD1 or TRBD2 (6 bases each). The CDR3 runs 12 residues. Looked up from germline, CDR1 is MNHEY and CDR2 is SVGAGI. The ends were cut back, 6 bases at V and 3 bases at J, with 9 bases in the middle.

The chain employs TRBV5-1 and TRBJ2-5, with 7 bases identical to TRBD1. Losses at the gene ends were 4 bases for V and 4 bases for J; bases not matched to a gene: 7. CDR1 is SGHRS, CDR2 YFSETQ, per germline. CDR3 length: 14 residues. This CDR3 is CASSLARTGETQYF. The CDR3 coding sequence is TGCGCCAGCAGCCTGGCCCGGACAGGAGAGACCCAGTACTTC.

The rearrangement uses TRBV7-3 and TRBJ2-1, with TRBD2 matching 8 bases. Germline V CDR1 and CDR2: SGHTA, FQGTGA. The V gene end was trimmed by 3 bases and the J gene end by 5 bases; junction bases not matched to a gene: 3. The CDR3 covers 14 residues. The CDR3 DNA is TGTGCCAGCAGCTTCGGAGCGGGAGACAATGAGCAGTTCTTC. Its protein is CASSFGAGDNEQFF.

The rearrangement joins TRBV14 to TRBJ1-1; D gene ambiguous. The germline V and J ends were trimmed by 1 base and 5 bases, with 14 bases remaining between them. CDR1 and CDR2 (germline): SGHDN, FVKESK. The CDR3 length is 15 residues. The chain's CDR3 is CASSQVKGRETEAFF. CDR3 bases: TGTGCCAGCAGCCAAGTTAAGGGAAGGGAGACTGAAGCTTTCTTT. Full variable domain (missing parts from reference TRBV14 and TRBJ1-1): EAGVTQFPSHSVIEKGQTVTLRCDPISGHDNLYWYRRVMGKEIKFLLHFVKESKQDESGMPNNRFLAERTGGTYSTLKVQPAELEDSGVYFCASSQVKGRETEAFFGQGTRLTVV.

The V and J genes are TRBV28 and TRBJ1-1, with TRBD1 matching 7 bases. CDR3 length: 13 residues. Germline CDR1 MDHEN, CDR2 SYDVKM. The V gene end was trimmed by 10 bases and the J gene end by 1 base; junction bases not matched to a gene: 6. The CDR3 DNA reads TGTGCCACCGTATACAGGGGGAACACTGAAGCTTTCTTT. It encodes CATVYRGNTEAFF.

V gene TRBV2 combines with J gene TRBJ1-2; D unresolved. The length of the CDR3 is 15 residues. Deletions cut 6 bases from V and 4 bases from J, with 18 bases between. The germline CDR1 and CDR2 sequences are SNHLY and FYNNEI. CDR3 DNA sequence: TGTGCCAGCAGCCCCTCCGTTGGGGTTGGCTATGGCTACACCTTC. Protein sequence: CASSPSVGVGYGYTF. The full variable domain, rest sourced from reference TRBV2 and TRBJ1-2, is EPEVTQTPSHQVTQMGQEVILRCVPISNHLYFYWYRQILGQKVEFLVSFYNNEISEKSEIFDDQFSVERPDGSNFTLKIRSTKLEDSAMYFCASSPSVGVGYGYTFGSGTRLTVV.

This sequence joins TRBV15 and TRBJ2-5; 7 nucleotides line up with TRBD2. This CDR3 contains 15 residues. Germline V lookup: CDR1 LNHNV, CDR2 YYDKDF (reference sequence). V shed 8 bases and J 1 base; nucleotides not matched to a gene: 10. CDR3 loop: CATADRTSAQETQYF. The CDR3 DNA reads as TGTGCCACCGCCGACAGAACTAGCGCCCAAGAGACCCAGTACTTC.

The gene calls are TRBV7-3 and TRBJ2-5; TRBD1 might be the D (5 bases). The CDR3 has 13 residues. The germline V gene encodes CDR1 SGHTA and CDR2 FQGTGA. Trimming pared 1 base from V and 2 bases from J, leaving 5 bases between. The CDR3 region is CASSLNRQETQYF. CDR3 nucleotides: TGTGCCAGCAGCTTAAACAGGCAAGAGACCCAGTACTTC.